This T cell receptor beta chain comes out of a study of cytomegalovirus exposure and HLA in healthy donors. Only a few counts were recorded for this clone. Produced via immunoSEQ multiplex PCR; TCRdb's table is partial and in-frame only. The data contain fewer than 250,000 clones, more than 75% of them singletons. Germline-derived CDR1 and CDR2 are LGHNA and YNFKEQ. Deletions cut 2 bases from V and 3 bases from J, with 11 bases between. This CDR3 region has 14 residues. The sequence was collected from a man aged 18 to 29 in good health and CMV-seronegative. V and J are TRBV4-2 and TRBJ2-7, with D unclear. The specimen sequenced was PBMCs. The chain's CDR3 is CASSQSTRNYEQYF. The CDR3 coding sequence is TGTGCCAGCAGCCAATCGACAAGAAACTACGAGCAGTACTTC.